These 31 T cell receptor beta chains came from one sample sequenced in a study of human T cells and chemical hapten exposure. TCRdb processed the RACE reads anew with MiXCR; each CDR3 protein has one entry. This sample has about 81,000 distinct CDR3 sequences; roughly a tenth occur once, and the top ten carry 2.5%. Time point denoted: patch test 2, 6 weeks after DPC sensitization. Treatment specified: therapeutic diphenylcyclopropenone sensitization with weekly scalp DPC. This specimen consisted of whole blood, obtained in connection with sensitization to the hapten diphenylcyclopropenone (DPC). These receptors were taken from a woman aged 25-40 years with alopecia areata. Some clones in this sample may be carry-over from other donors' samples.

This clonotype was counted ten times or more. The V gene is TRBV11-2, the J gene TRBJ2-6, with no clear D. Between the trimmed V and J ends, which lost 5 bases and 4 bases, there was a span of 9 bases. The CDR3 is 14 amino acids. Germline loops: CDR1 SGHAT, CDR2 FQNNGV. The CDR3 DNA sequence: TGTGCCAGCAGCCAGGATTTGGGGGCCAACGTCCTGACTTTC. It encodes CASSQDLGANVLTF.

This chain uses TRBV7-9 with TRBJ2-1; D is possibly TRBD2 (5 bases). With 4 bases removed from V and 3 bases from J, the gap between germline ends came to 10 bases. This CDR3 is built from 14 residues. Germline-derived CDR1 and CDR2 are SEHNR and FQNEAQ (reference sequence). CDR3 protein: CASSSTSRYNEQFF. The CDR3 region has the DNA TGTGCCAGCAGCTCCACTAGTCGCTACAATGAGCAGTTCTTC.

The sample holds many counts of this clonotype. This chain connects TRBV7-9 to TRBJ1-2; D unresolved. CDR1 SEHNR and CDR2 FQNEAQ come from the germline V gene (reference sequence). This CDR3 spans 15 amino acids. Trimming removed 0 bases from V and 6 bases from J, with 14 bases in between. In DNA, the CDR3 is TGTGCCAGCAGCTTAGCGTTAACAGCTAGCGATGGCTACACCTTC. It translates to CASSLALTASDGYTF.

This clonotype was observed at least ten times. The DNA for the CDR3 is TGCGCCAGCAGCTTAGTCAGCGGGAGAGAGACCCAGTACTTC. Translated: CASSLVSGRETQYF. The chain uses TRBV5-1 and TRBJ2-5; 8 nucleotides agree with TRBD2. This CDR3 has 14 residues. CDR1 is SGHRS and CDR2 is YFSETQ in the germline V gene. Trimming removed 2 bases from V and 4 bases from J; junction bases left unmatched: 4.

In this sample, this clonotype turned up many times. The V and J genes are TRBV29-1 and TRBJ2-1, with a weak D call TRBD2 (6 bases). The germline V gene encodes CDR1 SQVTM and CDR2 ANQGSEA. The CDR3 covers 15 residues. V lost 1 base, J lost 4 bases, and 14 bases lay in between. DNA of the CDR3: TGCAGCGTTGAAGGCCTTGGCCGGGGGTACAATGAGCAGTTCTTC. Its translation is CSVEGLGRGYNEQFF.

This clonotype was seen at least ten times. The gene calls are TRBV6-2 or TRBV6-3 and TRBJ1-3; D is ambiguous. CDR3 length: 12 amino acids. Germline V CDR1 and CDR2: MNHEY, SVGEGT. V was shortened by 0 bases and J by 5 bases, with 2 bases between the two germline ends. The CDR3 loop is CASSYSRNTIYF. The CDR3 bases are TGTGCCAGCAGTTACTCGAGAAACACCATATATTTT.

The chain recombines TRBV10-3 with TRBJ2-2; 7 nucleotides match TRBD1. CDR1 and CDR2 (germline): ENHRY, SYGVKD. Trimming removed 3 bases from V and 2 bases from J; junction bases left unmatched: 6. This CDR3 has 16 residues. DNA for the CDR3: TGTGCCATCAGTGACAACCGACAGGGAAACACCGGGGAGCTGTTTTTT. Translation gives CAISDNRQGNTGELFF.

This clonotype was counted ten times or more. Here the CDR3 reads CASSSGVVRHF. The CDR3 DNA reads TGTGCCAGCAGTTCGGGCGTCGTCAGGCATTTT. The chain combines TRBV6-2 or TRBV6-3 with TRBJ1-5, with no clear D. V was pared by 4 bases and J by 15 bases, with 13 bases between. CDR3 length: 11 residues. Germline CDR1 reads MNHEY; CDR2 reads SVGEGT.

The chain recombines TRBV6-2 or TRBV6-3 with TRBJ2-2; D unresolved. With 6 bases removed from V and 1 base from J, the gap between germline ends came to 6 bases. The V gene's germline CDR1 is MNHEY and CDR2 SVGEGT. The CDR3 consists of 13 residues. The chain's CDR3 is CASRRQNTGELFF. The CDR3 coding sequence is TGTGCCAGCAGACGTCAGAACACCGGGGAGCTGTTTTTT.

Only a few counts were recorded for this clonotype. The V and J genes are TRBV10-3 and TRBJ2-1, with TRBD2 matching over 8 bases. This CDR3 contains 15 residues. The V gene's germline CDR1 is ENHRY and CDR2 SYGVKD. V shed 8 bases, J shed 2 bases, and the junction held 8 bases outside the gene matches. This chain's CDR3 is CAIGSAGVAYNEQFF. The CDR3 DNA reads as TGTGCCATCGGATCAGCGGGAGTGGCCTACAATGAGCAGTTCTTC.

This clonotype was counted ten times or more. The chain is built from TRBV20-1 and TRBJ1-2; D ambiguous. The ends were cut back, 6 bases at V and 4 bases at J, with 21 bases in the middle. The germline CDR1 and CDR2 sequences are DFQATT and SNEGSKA (reference sequence). There are 15 residues in the CDR3. The CDR3 sequence: CSAEPPAQATYGYTF. The CDR3 coding sequence is TGCAGTGCCGAACCGCCCGCCCAGGCAACCTATGGCTACACCTTC.

On this clonotype: A much larger clone differs from this one at a single base, so this may be a read error. The chain links TRBV9 to TRBJ2-2; no clear D. Trimming left V 0 bases short and J 0 bases short, with 9 bases between. Germline values: CDR1 SGDLS, CDR2 YYNGEE. This CDR3 contains 16 residues. The CDR3 reads CASSVVVSPNTGELFF. The CDR3 bases are TGTGCCAGCAGCGTAGTGGTAAGCCCGAACACCGGGGAGCTGTTTTTT.

The sample holds many counts of this clonotype. This rearrangement joins TRBV6-6 to TRBJ2-7; no clear D. CDR1 MNHNY and CDR2 SVGAGI come from the germline V gene (reference sequence). CDR3 length equals 16 residues. V gave up 2 bases and J gave up 4 bases, with 18 bases separating them. CDR3 region: CASSYPPPPGTYEQYF. As DNA, the CDR3 is TGTGCCAGCAGTTACCCTCCACCCCCCGGTACATACGAGCAGTACTTC.

The chain employs TRBV30 and TRBJ2-3; 9 positions agree with TRBD2. The junction had 15 bases not matched to a gene; V was cut back by 0 bases and J by 8 bases. CDR3 length: 17 amino acids. Germline loops: CDR1 GTSNPN, CDR2 SVGIG (reference sequence). The CDR3 region has the DNA TGTGCCTGGAGTGTGAGGTCCCGCGGGAGGGCCGGGGCTACGCAGTATTTT. This gives the protein CAWSVRSRGRAGATQYF.

The V gene is TRBV9, the J gene TRBJ1-1; D remains ambiguous. V lost 3 bases, J lost 3 bases, and 12 bases lay in between. This CDR3 region has 14 residues. The germline CDR1 and CDR2 sequences are SGDLS and YYNGEE. The DNA for the CDR3 is TGTGCCAGCAGCGGCGGTGGCAGTCACACTGAAGCTTTCTTT. The encoded protein is CASSGGGSHTEAFF.

V and J are TRBV7-6 and TRBJ2-1, with D hard to call. Germline values: CDR1 SGHVS, CDR2 FNYEAQ. The CDR3 runs to 15 residues. Trimming shortened V by 0 bases and J by 0 bases, and 6 bases separated the two germline ends. The CDR3 reads CASSLARSSYNEQFF. CDR3 bases: TGTGCCAGCAGCTTAGCGCGGAGCTCCTACAATGAGCAGTTCTTC.

The table lists this clonotype with many counts. V and J are TRBV29-1 and TRBJ1-6; D gene uncertain. V lost 5 bases, J lost 7 bases, and 12 bases lay in between. The CDR3 consists of 13 residues. Germline loops: CDR1 SQVTM, CDR2 ANQGSEA. The CDR3: CSVSESGNSPLHF. The DNA for the CDR3 is TGCAGCGTTTCCGAGAGCGGAAATTCACCCCTCCACTTT.

V is TRBV11-3 and J is TRBJ2-1, with D possibly TRBD2 on 6 matching bases. V lost 1 base and J lost 6, with 10 bases in between. Germline V lookup: CDR1 SGHNT, CDR2 YENEEA. CDR3 length: 14 residues. The CDR3 region has the DNA TGTGCCAGCAGCTTAGCTCCGGGGGTCAATGAGCAGTTCTTC. It translates to CASSLAPGVNEQFF. Filled out from reference TRBV11-3 and TRBJ2-1, the complete variable domain reads EAGVVQSPRYKIIEKKQPVAFWCNPISGHNTLYWYLQNLGQGPELLIRYENEEAVDDSQLPKDRFSAERLKGVDSTLKIQPAELGDSAVYLCASSLAPGVNEQFFGPGTRLTVL.

In its sample, this clonotype was seen many times. The CDR3 DNA reads as TGTGCCAGCAGTATGGGGGGGATTTTGAACACTGAAGCTTTCTTT. As protein: CASSMGGILNTEAFF. The chain joins TRBV28 to TRBJ1-1, with D maybe TRBD1 (5 bases). Germline V CDR1 and CDR2: MDHEN, SYDVKM. This CDR3 is 15 amino acids long. The ends were cut back, 5 bases at V and 0 bases at J, with 13 bases in the middle.

Comments on this clonotype: A much larger clone sits a single nucleotide away, making a read error possible. The chain recombines TRBV6-2 or TRBV6-3 with TRBJ2-6, with D uncertain. This CDR3 has 17 amino acids. CDR1 is MNHEY and CDR2 is SVGEGT in the germline V gene. V shed 4 bases and J shed 0 bases, with 13 bases lying between them. The DNA for the CDR3 is TGTGCCAGCAGTTGCGGCAGAGTTGGCTCTGGGGCCAACGTCCTGACTTTC. It encodes CASSCGRVGSGANVLTF.

The chain has TRBV12-3 or TRBV12-4 and TRBJ2-1, with D uncertain. The V end lost 10 bases, the J end lost 12 bases, and 16 bases lay between the germline ends. CDR3 length: 11 amino acids. The CDR3 nucleotides are TGTGCCACCGCCCCTGGAGACGTGCAGTTCTTC. This codes for CATAPGDVQFF.

This clonotype appeared a few times. The rearrangement uses TRBV20-1 and TRBJ2-2; 7 bases are a match to TRBD1. CDR1 is DFQATT and CDR2 is SNEGSKA in the germline V gene (reference sequence). This CDR3 contains 13 residues. J gave up 5 bases and V 2 bases, and 2 bases lay outside the gene matches. The CDR3 protein is CSARPTGTGELFF. The CDR3 DNA sequence: TGCAGTGCTAGACCGACAGGGACCGGGGAGCTGTTTTTT.

This clonotype has a handful of counts. Written as DNA, the CDR3 is TGCAGCGTTGCTCCTAGCGGGAGTGCCTACAATGAGCAGTTCTTC. Translated, it gives CSVAPSGSAYNEQFF. The chain joins TRBV29-1 to TRBJ2-1, with 10 bases aligning to TRBD2. V dropped 4 bases and J dropped 2; count of bases not matched to a gene: 5. In germline, CDR1 is SQVTM, CDR2 ANQGSEA. This CDR3 is 15 amino acids long.

This clonotype has a count of ten or more. This chain joins TRBV10-1 and TRBJ2-7; D is undetermined. This CDR3 has 13 amino acids. CDR1 WNHNN and CDR2 SYGVQD come from the germline V gene (reference sequence). V lost 0 bases, J lost 3 bases, and 6 bases lay in between. The CDR3 is CASSESGDYEQYF. Written as DNA, the CDR3 is TGCGCCAGCAGTGAGTCGGGCGACTACGAGCAGTACTTC.

The V call is TRBV19, the J call TRBJ2-5; TRBD2 is a possible D gene (6 bases). The V end lost 3 bases, the J end lost 4 bases, and 18 bases lay between the germline ends. CDR3 length: 16 amino acids. Germline assignment: CDR1 LNHDA and CDR2 SQIVND (reference sequence). CDR3 nucleotides: TGTGCCAGTAGTATTTTCGTCGGGGGAGCGTTAGAGACCCAGTACTTC. Amino acid sequence: CASSIFVGGALETQYF.

The chain carries TRBV28 and TRBJ2-2; D gene unclear. The germline V and J ends were trimmed by 2 bases and 1 base, with 5 bases remaining between them. Germline V gives CDR1 MDHEN, CDR2 SYDVKM. The CDR3 runs to 14 residues. Here the CDR3 DNA reads TGTGCCAGCAGTTTAGTCAGGAACACCGGGGAGCTGTTTTTT. Its translation: CASSLVRNTGELFF. The full variable domain, completed using reference TRBV28 and TRBJ2-2, is DVKVTQSSRYLVKRTGEKVFLECVQDMDHENMFWYRQDPGLGLRLIYFSYDVKMKEKGDIPEGYSVSREKKERFSLILESASTNQTSMYLCASSLVRNTGELFFGEGSRLTVL.

In its sample, this clonotype was seen many times. J is TRBJ2-7 and V is TRBV29-1; D may be TRBD2 (5 bases). Deletions cut 5 bases from V and 4 bases from J, with 9 bases between. CDR3 length equals 11 residues. The germline CDR1 and CDR2 sequences are SQVTM and ANQGSEA. CDR3 residues: CSVREAYEQYF. The CDR3 DNA is TGCAGCGTTCGGGAAGCGTACGAGCAGTACTTC.

This clonotype was seen only a few times. This sequence joins TRBV7-2 and TRBJ2-2, with D tentatively TRBD1 (5 bases). Looked up from germline, CDR1 is SGHTA and CDR2 is FQGNSA. V dropped 4 bases and J dropped 1 base, with 10 bases sitting between them. This CDR3 is built from 15 residues. The CDR3 DNA reads TGTGCCAGCAGCTCTCCCAGGGTGAACACCGGGGAGCTGTTTTTT. Translated: CASSSPRVNTGELFF.

This clonotype was observed at least ten times. The V and J genes are TRBV7-2 and TRBJ1-4, with D possibly being TRBD1 (5 bases). CDR3 length: 16 amino acids. Germline V gene sequence: CDR1 SGHTA, CDR2 FQGNSA. The V gene lost 6 bases and the J gene lost 2 bases, with 16 bases spanning the gap. CDR3 bases: TGTGCCAGCAGTCCGGGACCCCTTGCGACTAATGAAAAACTGTTTTTT. It codes for CASSPGPLATNEKLFF.

This clonotype has ten or more counts. This chain joins TRBV7-2 and TRBJ1-3, with 8 bases aligning to TRBD1. CDR1 is SGHTA, CDR2 FQGNSA, per germline. V was pared by 5 bases and J by 2 bases, with 2 bases of the junction left unmatched. This CDR3 is built from 14 residues. The CDR3 region is CASSLDRAGNTIYF. CDR3 DNA: TGTGCCAGCAGCCTGGACAGGGCTGGAAACACCATATATTTT.

The table lists this clonotype with a few counts. The rearrangement joins TRBV27 to TRBJ2-1; 8 nucleotides match TRBD1. Looked up from germline, CDR1 is MNHEY and CDR2 is SMNVEV (reference sequence). There are 19 residues in the CDR3. V lost 5 bases to trimming and J lost 3 bases; unmatched junction nucleotides: 18. CDR3 amino acids: CASSPIEETGATYYNEQFF. The CDR3 coding sequence is TGTGCCAGCAGTCCCATCGAGGAGACAGGGGCCACCTACTACAATGAGCAGTTCTTC.